This T cell receptor beta chain was documented in a study of blood T cell repertoires in COVID-19. Study-wide context: Samples representing acute and convalescent COVID-19 were sourced from the United States, Italy and Spain. The analysed material was cDNA or gDNA that came from T cells, B-cell-depleted T cells, or PBMCs.

Turning to this clone: Other DNA variants within this sample encode the same CDR3.

Measured with immunoSEQ multiplex PCR; TCRdb has only the in-frame clones, and not every one. The sample has about 670,000 clones, 85% to 90% seen once. The sample taken for sequencing was peripheral blood. The origin of this receptor is a woman younger than 30 with acute or convalescent COVID-19.

CDR3 DNA: TGTGCCAGCAGTTTGGCGGCCAACTATGGCTACACCTTC. This codes for CASSLAANYGYTF. V gene TRBV27 combines with J gene TRBJ1-2, with unresolved D. This CDR3 is built from 13 residues. V was clipped by 3 bases and J by 2 bases, with 7 bases between them. Germline V gene sequence: CDR1 MNHEY, CDR2 SMNVEV (reference sequence).